This T cell receptor (beta chain) was obtained from a study of tumor-infiltrating lymphocytes in localized non-small cell lung cancer (dated by TCRdb to 2020 to 2023). Study-wide context: Patients whose samples were collected after neoadjuvant chemotherapy, as well as both smokers and never-smokers and several histologies, were included in the cohort. TCR sequencing was one of several integrated assays, alongside flow cytometry, multiplex immunofluorescence, RNA-seq, exome sequencing and proteomics, applied to the same patients. A total of some 56 patients were included in the paired tumor versus uninvolved lung comparison of immunoSEQ T-cell fraction. Each patient provided resected tumor tissue plus uninvolved lung tissue from the same patient, with the uninvolved lung tissue described as non-adjacent to the tumor. In total, the ICON cohort consisted of roughly 150 surgical patients with localized non-small cell lung cancer who had their tumors resected.

ICON enrollment began in early 2016, and the last patient was enrolled in 2018. In a subcohort of under 95 patients, fresh tumor and matched uninvolved tissue were collected for in-depth immune analyses, with TCR sequencing among those analyses. DNA for TCR sequencing was isolated from bulk tissue, and no cell sorting was done. The immunoSEQ assay used for TCR sequencing gave the T-cell fraction in both tumor and uninvolved lung tissue. The published analysis was carried out like this. For survival analysis, patients were divided into high (upper tertile) and low (lower two tertiles) T-cell fraction groups, which were compared by log-rank test. A signed-rank test was used to test paired tumor versus uninvolved lung differences in T-cell fraction. What TCRdb holds here is the immuneACCESS table cut down to in-frame rearrangements. Part of the clones is not present; checked against another copy, under half of the missing clones reflect an unresolved V gene, and the others are unexplained. D and trimming were read from the DNA, whereas the V and J calls and clone size are those reported in that table. This sample has thousands of clones in its table, and approximately 71% of those were observed once. The ten largest clones represent roughly an eighth of the sample.

Summary of the overall study and its limitations: The TCR-derived T-cell fraction showed no difference between the flow cytometry-defined immunotypes IM1 (good prognosis) and IM2 (poor prognosis). Because assay coverage varied across patients depending on available tissue quantity, TCR sequencing was performed for only a subset of the cohort. No association of tumor T-cell fraction from TCR sequencing with recurrence-free survival was found (p = 0.61). Because different assays used different pieces of the same tissue, intratumor heterogeneity could not be separated from technical variation. Higher T cell infiltration in tumors than in uninvolved lung tissue was supported by TCRbeta sequencing, consistent with immunofluorescence CD3 counts.

V and J are truncated by 5 bases and 1 base respectively, leaving an intervening sequence of 11 bases. From its cysteine to its phenylalanine, the CDR3 spans 14 amino acids. Only the CDR3 part of the read is kept: 42 bases, read in frame from the first base. Via the germline V gene, CDR1 is LGHNT and CDR2 FRNRAP. Comments on this clone: No cognate antigen has been identified for it. Base quality data are lacking; no much larger clone is found one base away.

The origin of this receptor is a human donor with non-small cell lung cancer. This chain joins TRBV12-5 to TRBJ1-1; TRBD1 is a weak D gene call, 5 bases matching. Sample: lung tumor tissue. The CDR3 protein is CASGRGTQNTEAFF. The nucleotide sequence is TGTGCTAGTGGTCGAGGGACCCAGAACACTGAAGCTTTCTTT. The CDR3, completed at both ends by the reference TRBV12-5 and TRBJ1-1 genes, gives the full variable domain DARVTQTPRHKVTEMGQEVTMRCQPILGHNTVFWYRQTMMQGLELLAYFRNRAPLDDSGMPKDRFSAEMPDATLATLKIQPSEPRDSAVYFCASGRGTQNTEAFFGQGTRLTVV.